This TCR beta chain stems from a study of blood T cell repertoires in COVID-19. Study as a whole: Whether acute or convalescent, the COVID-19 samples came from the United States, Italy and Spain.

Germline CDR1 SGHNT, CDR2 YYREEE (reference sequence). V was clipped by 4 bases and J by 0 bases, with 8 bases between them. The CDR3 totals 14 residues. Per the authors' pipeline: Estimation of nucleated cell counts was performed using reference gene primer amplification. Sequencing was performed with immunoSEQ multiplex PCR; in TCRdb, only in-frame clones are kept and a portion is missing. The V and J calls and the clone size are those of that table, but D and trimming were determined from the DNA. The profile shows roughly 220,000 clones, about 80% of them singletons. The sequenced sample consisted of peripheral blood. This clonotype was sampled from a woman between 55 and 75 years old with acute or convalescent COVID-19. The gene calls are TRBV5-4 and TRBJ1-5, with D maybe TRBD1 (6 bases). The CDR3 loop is CASSNRDSNQPQHF. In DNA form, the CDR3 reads TGTGCCAGCAGCAACAGGGATAGCAATCAGCCCCAGCATTTT.